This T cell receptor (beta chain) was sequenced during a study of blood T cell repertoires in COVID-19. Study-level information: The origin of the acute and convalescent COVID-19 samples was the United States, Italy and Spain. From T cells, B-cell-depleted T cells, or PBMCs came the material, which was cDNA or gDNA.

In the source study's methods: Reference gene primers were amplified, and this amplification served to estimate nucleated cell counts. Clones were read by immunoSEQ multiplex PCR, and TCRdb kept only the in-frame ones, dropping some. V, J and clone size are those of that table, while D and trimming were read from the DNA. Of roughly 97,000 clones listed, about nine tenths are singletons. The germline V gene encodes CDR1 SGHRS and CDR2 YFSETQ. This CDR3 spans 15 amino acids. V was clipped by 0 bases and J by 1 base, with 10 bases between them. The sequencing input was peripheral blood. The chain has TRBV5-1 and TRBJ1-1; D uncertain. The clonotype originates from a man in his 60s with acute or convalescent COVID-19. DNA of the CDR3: TGCGCCAGCAGCTTGGAAGGCGGCACGAACACTGAAGCTTTCTTT. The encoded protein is CASSLEGGTNTEAFF.